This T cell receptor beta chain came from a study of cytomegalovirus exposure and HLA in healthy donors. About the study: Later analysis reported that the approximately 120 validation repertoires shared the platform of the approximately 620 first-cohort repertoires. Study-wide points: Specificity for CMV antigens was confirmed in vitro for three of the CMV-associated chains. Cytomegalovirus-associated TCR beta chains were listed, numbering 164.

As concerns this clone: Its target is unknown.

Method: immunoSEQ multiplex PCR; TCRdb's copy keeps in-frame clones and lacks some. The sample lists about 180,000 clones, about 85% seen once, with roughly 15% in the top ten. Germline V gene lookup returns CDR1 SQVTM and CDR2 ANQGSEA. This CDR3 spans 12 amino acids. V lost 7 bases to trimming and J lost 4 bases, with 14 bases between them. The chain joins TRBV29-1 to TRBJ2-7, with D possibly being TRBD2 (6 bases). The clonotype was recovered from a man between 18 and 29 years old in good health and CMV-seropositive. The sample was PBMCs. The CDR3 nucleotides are TGCAGCGCCGAAGACAGCGGGTACGAGCAGTACTTC. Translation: CSAEDSGYEQYF.